A single sample is the source of the 6 T cell receptor beta chains below, sequenced in a study of identifying expanded T cells in peripheral blood. The repertoire was sequenced with immunoSEQ multiplex PCR; TCRdb's copy has only in-frame clones and lacks some. The data contain 45,000 to 75,000 clones, over 75% of them seen just once; the ten biggest clones take up approximately 19%. What was sequenced was blood. Receptor source: a person between 18 and 75 years old in good health.

The chain joins TRBV5-6 to TRBJ2-3; 10 nucleotides line up with TRBD2. V lost 4 bases to trimming and J lost 3 bases; unmatched junction nucleotides: 5. Germline CDR1 SGHDT, CDR2 YYEEEE. The CDR3 loop spans 15 amino acids. In DNA, the CDR3 is TGTGCCAGCAGCCCTAGCGGGAGTGGGACAGATACGCAGTATTTT. Protein sequence: CASSPSGSGTDTQYF. The complete variable domain, with remaining parts taken from reference TRBV5-6 and TRBJ2-3, reads DAGVTQSPTHLIKTRGQQVTLRCSPKSGHDTVSWYQQALGQGPQFIFQYYEEEERQRGNFPDRFSGHQFPNYSSELNVNALLLGDSALYLCASSPSGSGTDTQYFGPGTRLTVL.

The gene calls are TRBV15 and TRBJ2-1; possibly TRBD2 for D (7 bases). Germline V gene sequence: CDR1 LNHNV, CDR2 YYDKDF (reference sequence). Trimming shortened V by 1 base and J by 0 bases, and 10 bases separated the two germline ends. The CDR3 has 16 amino acids. CDR3 in amino acids: CATSRGGGSSYNEQFF. For the CDR3, the DNA is TGTGCCACCAGCAGAGGCGGGGGCTCCTCCTACAATGAGCAGTTCTTC.

V gene TRBV5-1 combines with J gene TRBJ2-7, with 9 bases identical to TRBD2. Germline CDR1 is SGHRS and CDR2 is YFSETQ. The CDR3 consists of 15 residues. Trimming at V came to 7 bases and at J to 7 bases, leaving 15 bases not matched to a gene. CDR3 in amino acids: CASWEPSGIGSEQYF. The CDR3, as DNA: TGCGCCAGCTGGGAACCTAGCGGGATTGGGAGTGAGCAGTACTTC.

On this clone itself: This CDR3 is also generated by other DNA sequences in the sample. The gene calls are TRBV9 and TRBJ2-5; 7 nucleotides match TRBD1. With 0 bases clipped from V and 2 bases from J, the junction kept 1 base outside the gene matches. The CDR3 runs 14 residues. From germline, CDR1 is SGDLS and CDR2 YYNGEE. The CDR3 bases are TGTGCCAGCAGCGTAGGGACAGGACAAGAGACCCAGTACTTC. Protein: CASSVGTGQETQYF.

The chain carries TRBV11-2 and TRBJ2-1; D is uncertain. The CDR3 spans 14 residues. Germline V CDR1 and CDR2: SGHAT, FQNNGV. The V end was cut by 3 bases, the J end by 6 bases, with 12 bases between. CDR3 DNA sequence: TGTGCCAGCAGCTTGCTAGACCACTTCAATGAGCAGTTCTTC. This codes for CASSLLDHFNEQFF.

V gene TRBV5-6 combines with J gene TRBJ1-1; possibly TRBD1 for D (5 bases). Germline V lookup: CDR1 SGHDT, CDR2 YYEEEE. The CDR3 runs 13 residues. Trimming took 4 bases from V and 5 from J, leaving 12 bases between them. CDR3 bases: TGTGCCAGCAGCCCAGGGCCGTCGACTGAAGCTTTCTTT. Protein product: CASSPGPSTEAFF. The full variable domain, its missing parts supplied by reference TRBV5-6 and TRBJ1-1, is DAGVTQSPTHLIKTRGQQVTLRCSPKSGHDTVSWYQQALGQGPQFIFQYYEEEERQRGNFPDRFSGHQFPNYSSELNVNALLLGDSALYLCASSPGPSTEAFFGQGTRLTVV.